This entry lists 21 T cell receptor beta chains sequenced from one sample in a study of CD8+CD57+ T cells in acquired aplastic anemia. For CDR3 and TCR beta VDJ profiling, genomic DNA was the template used. TCRdb passed the reads through MiXCR, listing each CDR3 protein once. The data hold fewer than 80,000 distinct CDR3 sequences, with roughly 72% observed a single time. The authors sequenced patients whose flow cytometry had shown CD8+CD57+ cell expansion. The sample taken for sequencing was sorted CD4+, CD8+, or CD8+CD57+ T cells (not recorded which) from PBMCs. These receptors originate from a human donor with aplastic anemia.

The CDR3 sequence is CATSREAGANSPLHF. DNA of the CDR3: TGTGCCACCAGCAGAGAGGCAGGGGCTAATTCACCCCTCCACTTT. The gene calls are TRBV15 and TRBJ1-6, with D perhaps TRBD1 (6 bases). Germline CDR1 is LNHNV and CDR2 is YYDKDF (reference sequence). The CDR3 spans 15 residues. Trimming cost V 0 bases and J 6 bases, with 9 bases left between them.

The chain combines TRBV10-3 with TRBJ2-7; 7 nucleotides align to TRBD2. Germline lookup yields CDR1 ENHRY and CDR2 SYGVKD. J was trimmed by 0 bases and V by 5 bases; bases with no gene match: 16. The CDR3 consists of 18 residues. The CDR3 DNA follows: TGTGCCATCAGTCCAATTCCTCTCGCGGGGGTAAGCTCCTACGAGCAGTACTTC. This codes for CAISPIPLAGVSSYEQYF.

Written as DNA, the CDR3 is TGTGCCAGCAGCTTGACAGCTGGAAACACCATATATTTT. Protein sequence: CASSLTAGNTIYF. V usage is TRBV7-8 and J usage is TRBJ1-3; TRBD1 is a possible D gene (5 bases). CDR1 SGHVS and CDR2 FQNEAQ come from the germline V gene. V shed 3 bases and J shed 2 bases, with 5 bases lying between them. The CDR3 spans 13 residues.

In its sample, this clonotype was seen once. J is TRBJ2-5 and V is TRBV7-7; no firm D call. Trimming removed 5 bases at V and 1 base at J, with 14 bases between. From germline, CDR1 is SSHAT and CDR2 FNYEAQ (reference sequence). The CDR3 has 15 amino acids. This chain's CDR3 is CASSPLFSSQETQYF. The DNA of the CDR3 is TGTGCCAGCAGCCCCCTTTTCAGCAGCCAAGAGACCCAGTACTTC.

This clonotype was detected ten times or more. The chain carries TRBV4-1 and TRBJ2-7; D possibly corresponds to TRBD1 (6 bases). Trimming took off 1 base at V and 3 bases at J, with 16 bases between the two ends. The CDR3 is made up of 16 amino acids. The V gene's germline CDR1 is MGHRA and CDR2 YSYEKL. The CDR3 protein is CASSQGATGSVYEQYF. CDR3 DNA: TGCGCCAGCAGCCAAGGTGCGACAGGTAGTGTCTACGAGCAGTACTTC.

This clonotype has a count of ten or more. The rearrangement uses TRBV7-2 and TRBJ2-4; D unresolved. The length of the CDR3 is 14 residues. V dropped 1 base and J dropped 0 bases, with 4 bases sitting between them. Germline V lookup: CDR1 SGHTA, CDR2 FQGNSA. In DNA, the CDR3 is TGTGCCAGCAGCTTAGGGACAGCCAAAAACATTCAGTACTTC. Its translation is CASSLGTAKNIQYF. The variable domain in full, with the rest retrieved from reference TRBV7-2 and TRBJ2-4, is GAGVSQSPSNKVTEKGKDVELRCDPISGHTALYWYRQSLGQGLEFLIYFQGNSAPDKSGLPSDRFSAERTGGSVSTLTIQRTQQEDSAVYLCASSLGTAKNIQYFGAGTRLSVL.

This clonotype was seen only once. V usage is TRBV15 and J usage is TRBJ1-2, with no clear D. The V and J ends lost 0 bases and 3 bases respectively, with 11 bases between them. This CDR3 has 15 amino acids. Germline loops: CDR1 LNHNV, CDR2 YYDKDF (reference sequence). This chain's CDR3 is CATSRDRSGYYGYTF. The CDR3 coding sequence is TGTGCCACCAGCAGAGACAGGTCTGGATACTATGGCTACACCTTC.

As regards this clonotype: This may stem from a read error, because a much larger clone lies one nucleotide away. This chain links TRBV12-3 or TRBV12-4 with TRBJ1-1, with 8 bases fitting TRBD1. The CDR3 loop spans 14 amino acids. With V trimmed by 3 bases and J by 12 bases, 12 bases remained unmatched. This CDR3 reads CASSLIRDRSATFF. DNA of the CDR3: TGTGCCAGCAGTTTGATACGGGACAGGAGTGCAACTTTCTTT.

This chain links TRBV7-3 with TRBJ2-1; 7 nucleotides align to TRBD2. J lost 7 bases, V lost 2 bases, and 8 bases had no gene match. The germline V gene encodes CDR1 SGHTA and CDR2 FQGTGA. The CDR3 contains 15 residues. The CDR3 protein is CASSLLAETMNEQFF. CDR3 DNA: TGTGCCAGCAGCTTACTAGCGGAGACTATGAATGAGCAGTTCTTC.

In its sample, this clonotype was seen once. The gene calls are TRBV27 and TRBJ1-4; D uncertain. V was cut by 3 bases and J by 3 bases, with 8 bases left in between. The CDR3 has 14 amino acids. Germline CDR1 reads MNHEY; CDR2 reads SMNVEV (reference sequence). Here the CDR3 reads CASSLNSANEKLFF. CDR3 sequence (DNA): TGTGCCAGCAGTTTGAACAGCGCTAATGAAAAACTGTTTTTT.

CDR3 in amino acids: CSASFGTGNTIYF. CDR3 nucleotide sequence: TGCAGTGCTAGTTTTGGCACTGGAAACACCATATATTTT. J is TRBJ1-3 and V is TRBV20-1; D gene ambiguous. Germline V gives CDR1 DFQATT, CDR2 SNEGSKA (reference sequence). V dropped 3 bases and J dropped 2 bases, with 8 bases sitting between them. The CDR3 is 13 amino acids.

This clonotype was seen many times. The chain joins TRBV2 to TRBJ1-2, with 7 bases that match TRBD1. Germline lookup yields CDR1 SNHLY and CDR2 FYNNEI. The V segment lost 11 bases and the J segment 8 bases; nucleotides outside the gene matches: 11. There are 12 residues in the CDR3. The CDR3 bases are TGTGCCCCCCAGGGGGGGGGAGAAGGCTACACCTTC. Protein product: CAPQGGGEGYTF.

The J gene is TRBJ2-7, the V gene TRBV12-3 or TRBV12-4, with TRBD1 matching 9 bases. This CDR3 has 15 amino acids. V lost 4 bases and J lost 7; bases outside the gene matches: 11. The CDR3 region has the DNA TGTGCCAGCAGTTACCGCGGACAGGGGACGGGTGAGCAGTACTTC. Amino acid sequence: CASSYRGQGTGEQYF.

Only a few counts were recorded for this clonotype. The genes are TRBV25-1 and TRBJ2-7, with D unresolved. CDR3 length: 12 residues. Germline loops: CDR1 MGHDK, CDR2 SYGVNS. V was pared by 3 bases and J by 6 bases, with 9 bases between. For the CDR3, the DNA is TGTGCCAGCAGTGATTCGTGGGCCGAGCAGTACTTC. It translates to CASSDSWAEQYF.

The gene calls are TRBV2 and TRBJ2-1; D is possibly TRBD1 (5 bases). V lost 7 bases, J lost 6 bases, and 13 bases lay in between. In germline, CDR1 is SNHLY, CDR2 FYNNEI. The CDR3 totals 13 residues. The CDR3 DNA is TGTGCCAGCAAGGTTTCCCAGGGCAATGAGCAGTTCTTC. It translates to CASKVSQGNEQFF.

This clonotype was counted only a few times. V usage is TRBV7-3 and J usage is TRBJ2-3; a possible D gene is TRBD2 (7 bases). The CDR3 is 15 amino acids. With 7 bases removed from V and 6 bases from J, the gap between germline ends came to 20 bases. Germline V gene sequence: CDR1 SGHTA, CDR2 FQGTGA. The CDR3 region is CASTRYGGLGDTQYF. The CDR3 DNA reads as TGTGCCAGCACCCGGTACGGGGGGCTGGGGGATACGCAGTATTTT.

V and J are TRBV6-5 and TRBJ2-3; no reliable D call. Germline CDR1 MNHEY, CDR2 SVGAGI. Trimming left V 6 bases short and J 7 bases short, with 11 bases between. This CDR3 region has 12 residues. This CDR3 reads CASSTTGNTQYF. DNA of the CDR3: TGTGCCAGCAGCACGACTGGCAATACGCAGTATTTT.

DNA of the CDR3: TGTGCCAGCAGTTATGGTAACCCGCAGTACGAGACCCAGTACTTC. It is translated as CASSYGNPQYETQYF. The chain combines TRBV6-6 with TRBJ2-5; no firm D call. Trimming stripped 3 bases from V and 5 bases from J, with 16 bases between. From germline, CDR1 is MNHNY and CDR2 SVGAGI (reference sequence). The CDR3 spans 15 residues.

This clonotype has only one observation. This chain links TRBV7-6 with TRBJ2-1, with D perhaps matching TRBD1 (6 bases). Trimming left V 2 bases short and J 6 bases short, with 11 bases between. Per germline, CDR1 SGHVS and CDR2 FNYEAQ. The CDR3 runs to 14 residues. This chain's CDR3 is CASSLQQGVNEQFF. The CDR3 DNA follows: TGTGCCAGCAGCTTACAACAGGGTGTCAATGAGCAGTTCTTC.

This clonotype appeared once. This rearrangement joins TRBV10-3 to TRBJ2-1; maybe TRBD2 (5 bases). Germline V lookup: CDR1 ENHRY, CDR2 SYGVKD. The CDR3 spans 12 residues. Between the trimmed V and J ends, which lost 4 bases and 9 bases, there was a span of 10 bases. The CDR3 coding sequence is TGTGCCATCAGTGGTCTGGGGAGTGAGCAGTTCTTC. As protein: CAISGLGSEQFF.

This sequence joins TRBV19 and TRBJ2-1; maybe TRBD1 (5 bases). The CDR3 length is 14 residues. V lost 7 bases and J lost 5, with 15 bases in between. CDR1 LNHDA and CDR2 SQIVND come from the germline V gene (reference sequence). The DNA of the CDR3 is TGTGCCAGTACCCCCGACAGTAGGCACAATGAGCAGTTCTTC. Translated: CASTPDSRHNEQFF.